Listed below are T cell receptor beta chains from one sample, sequenced in a study of blood T cell repertoires in COVID-19. Measured with immunoSEQ multiplex PCR; TCRdb has only the in-frame clones, and not every one. The data hold 180,000 or so clones, with roughly 82% observed a single time. Sequencing was performed on peripheral blood. Receptor source: a woman in her 70s with acute or convalescent COVID-19. CDR3s include the opening cysteine and the closing phenylalanine or tryptophan. Size is stated for part of the rows, as once, few or many counts, or as a class when the clone is expanded.

clone size,J gene,V gene,CDR3 protein
NA,TRBJ2-2,TRBV21-1,CASSPHFGQGGRGGELFF
NA,TRBJ2-7,TRBV25-1,CASRDQGSGGLYEQYF
NA,TRBJ2-5,TRBV6-2/TRBV6-3,CASSYDRVGTQYF
NA,TRBJ1-5,TRBV19,CASSIYGTGSNQPQHF
NA,TRBJ2-3,TRBV6-5,CASRGGGTDTQYF
NA,TRBJ2-1,TRBV4-2,CASSQERTNEQFF
NA,TRBJ2-7,TRBV14,CASSQRSLGGRYEQYF
NA,TRBJ2-3,TRBV4-3,CASSQVEAGVFDTQYF
NA,TRBJ2-5,TRBV28,CASSSGLAERQETQYF
NA,TRBJ2-1,TRBV24-1,CATSDSHRQSWSSYNEQFF
NA,TRBJ1-3,TRBV5-5,CASSFGPNSGNTIYF
NA,TRBJ1-1,TRBV19,CASRIRDPGEAEAFF
few,TRBJ1-5,TRBV29-1,CSVSRDPNQPQHF
NA,TRBJ1-6,TRBV30,CAWSQAGNSPLHF
NA,TRBJ2-5,TRBV21-1,CASSSRSGLAEETQYF
NA,TRBJ2-7,TRBV28,CASSPTGQGAGEQYF
NA,TRBJ1-2,TRBV29-1,CSVAHKSYGYTF
few,TRBJ1-6,TRBV19,CASSIDRGLSPLHF
NA,TRBJ1-2,TRBV4-1,CASSQETGTLLNYGYTF
few,TRBJ1-2,TRBV19,CASNGGVYGYTF
NA,TRBJ2-4,TRBV7-2,CASSLVGRGPSAVKNIQYF
NA,TRBJ2-2,TRBV29-1,CSAEGLAGTGELFF
once,TRBJ2-7,TRBV30,CAWGKGVYPYEQYF
few,TRBJ1-2,TRBV15,CATSRDGAYGYTF
NA,TRBJ2-3,TRBV18,CASSINARQTYRGTADTQYF
NA,TRBJ2-7,TRBV7-9,CASSHPAGVEQYF
few,TRBJ1-1,TRBV30,CAWTWATGWATEAFF
NA,TRBJ2-7,TRBV4-3,CASSQAILGTYEQYF
few,TRBJ2-1,TRBV12-3/TRBV12-4,CASSAGLAEQFF
NA,TRBJ2-1,TRBV7-2,CASSPTSGSGNEQFF
NA,TRBJ2-3,TRBV30,CAWSEGLAGGTDTQYF
once,TRBJ2-1,TRBV9,CASSVLSRNSYNEQFF
NA,TRBJ1-2,TRBV29-1,CSVKYGAYGYTF
NA,TRBJ2-1,TRBV19,CASSFGDYNEQFF
NA,TRBJ1-2,TRBV6-6,CASSAVHQGAGGYTF
NA,TRBJ2-1,TRBV5-1,CASSLFTPGGEQFF
NA,TRBJ2-5,TRBV13,CASSPGLAGGWYQETQYF
few,TRBJ2-5,TRBV5-5,CASSLTGDKQETQYF
NA,TRBJ1-6,TRBV28,CASSLARQGGPLHF
NA,TRBJ2-1,TRBV30,CAWDGGSSYNEQFF
NA,TRBJ1-4,TRBV5-1,CASSLFDREVEKLFF
NA,TRBJ1-1,TRBV9,CASSVQGQLNTEAFF
NA,TRBJ1-4,TRBV14,CASSQEPQGATNEKLFF
NA,TRBJ1-1,TRBV19,CASSVSQGGTEAFF
once,TRBJ2-7,TRBV4-3,CASSQATSGSFTYEQYF
few,TRBJ1-6,TRBV19,CASSWQANYNSPLHF
NA,TRBJ1-1,TRBV28,CASSSSRQGGMNTEAFF
NA,TRBJ2-5,TRBV11-2,CASSPGTTEETQYF
NA,TRBJ2-2,TRBV19,CASSILPTGSNTGELFF
NA,TRBJ2-1,TRBV2,CASSERVAGGREQFF
NA,TRBJ1-3,TRBV9,CASSVGEIRNTIYF
NA,TRBJ1-1,TRBV6-6,CASSRQSMNTEAFF
many,TRBJ1-6,TRBV6-1,CASSGTGGTYYNSPLHF
NA,TRBJ2-1,TRBV5-6,CASSLGLQGAYNEQFF
NA,TRBJ2-7,TRBV9,CASSVQLGSEQYF
NA,TRBJ1-1,TRBV10-3,CAIRGVRGNTEAFF